The rows below give T cell receptor beta chains drawn from one sample of a study of blood T cell repertoires in COVID-19. Assay: immunoSEQ multiplex PCR; the TCRdb copy retains only in-frame clones and omits some. Among around 20,000 clones listed, approximately 86% were seen once. The sequenced sample consisted of peripheral blood. The receptors derive from a man in his 70s with acute or convalescent COVID-19. Both conserved end residues are part of each CDR3. A D gene is named only where the DNA matches it firmly. The size of a clone is reported for some rows only, either as once, few or many, or as a class for expanded clones.

TRBJ1-1,NA,TRBV29-1,NA,TGCAGCGTTGACGTCGCAGGGGCGAACACTGAAGCTTTCTTT,CSVDVAGANTEAFF
TRBJ2-1,TRBD2,TRBV7-2,NA,TGTGCCAGCAGCTTAAGTGGGACTAGCGGGGGACAGGCTGAGCAGTTCTTC,CASSLSGTSGGQAEQFF
TRBJ2-3,TRBD2,TRBV27,NA,TGTGCCAGCAGTCTCAGCGGGAGGGTCGCAGATACGCAGTATTTT,CASSLSGRVADTQYF
TRBJ1-2,NA,TRBV9,NA,TGTGCCAGCAATGCAGGTGGAGGGTATGGCTATGGCTACACCTTC,CASNAGGGYGYGYTF
TRBJ2-2,NA,TRBV7-9,NA,TGTGCCAGCAGCTTCGTACAGGGGAACACCGGGGAGCTGTTTTTT,CASSFVQGNTGELFF
TRBJ1-3,NA,TRBV6-5,NA,TGTGCCAGCAATCCCCCCGCGAGCTCTGGAAACACCATATATTTT,CASNPPASSGNTIYF
TRBJ2-7,TRBD1,TRBV19,NA,TGTGCCAGTAGAGAGGGGGCGAAATACGAGCAGTACTTC,CASREGAKYEQYF
TRBJ2-5,TRBD2,TRBV27,once,TGTGCCAGCAGGGGACTAGCGGGAGGGGAAGAGACCCAGTACTTC,CASRGLAGGEETQYF
TRBJ1-2,NA,TRBV6-2/TRBV6-3,NA,TGTGCCAGCAGCCGACAGGACTATGGCTACACCTTC,CASSRQDYGYTF
TRBJ1-1,NA,TRBV9,NA,TGTGCCAGCAGCCTAAGACGGGAGGGGACTGAAGCTTTCTTT,CASSLRREGTEAFF
TRBJ1-4,TRBD1,TRBV29-1,NA,TGCAGCGTTGGGGCAGGGGGCTTGGCTAATGAAAAACTGTTTTTT,CSVGAGGLANEKLFF
TRBJ2-1,NA,TRBV2,NA,TGTGCCAGCAGTGCCAGCGGCTCCTACAATGAGCAGTTCTTC,CASSASGSYNEQFF
TRBJ1-2,NA,TRBV4-2,NA,TGTGCCAGCAGCTCGGGGTCCTTGGGAGGCTACACCTTC,CASSSGSLGGYTF
TRBJ2-2,TRBD2,TRBV7-2,NA,TGTGCCAGCAGCCCCGGACTAGCGGGAGGGGAGCTGTTTTTT,CASSPGLAGGELFF
TRBJ1-5,NA,TRBV2,NA,TGTGCCAGCAGTGAACCCCAGGATTCTCCTTATAGCAATCAGCCCCAGCATTTT,CASSEPQDSPYSNQPQHF
TRBJ1-1,NA,TRBV19,NA,TGTGCCAGTAGTATTCAGGACTTAGGAACTGAAGCTTTCTTT,CASSIQDLGTEAFF
TRBJ1-2,NA,TRBV3-1/TRBV3-2,NA,TGTGCCAGCAGCCAAGCGTCAGGCGGCTACACCTTC,CASSQASGGYTF
TRBJ1-3,NA,TRBV6-5,NA,TGTGCCAGCACGGGGATCGGAAACACCATATATTTT,CASTGIGNTIYF
TRBJ1-6,TRBD1,TRBV6-5,few,TGTGCCAGCAGTTACGCCGGGACAGTTAATAATTCACCCCTCCACTTT,CASSYAGTVNNSPLHF
TRBJ1-2,TRBD1,TRBV7-3,NA,TGTGCCAGCAGCTTAGACCCAGGGGGCGCGGGTGGCTACACCTTC,CASSLDPGGAGGYTF
TRBJ2-1,NA,TRBV18,NA,TGTGCCAGCTCAACTCTCGGGGACAATGAGCAGTTCTTC,CASSTLGDNEQFF
TRBJ2-7,NA,TRBV25-1,few,TGTGCCAGCAGTCCGGGACTCCCCTACGAGCAGTACTTC,CASSPGLPYEQYF
TRBJ2-7,TRBD2,TRBV19,once,TGTGCCAGTAGTATGGGCGGGAGTAGGGAGCAGTACTTC,CASSMGGSREQYF
TRBJ1-2,NA,TRBV24-1,NA,TGTGCCACCAGTGACGGCGGGGGCTATGGCTACACCTTC,CATSDGGGYGYTF
TRBJ2-7,TRBD2,TRBV7-9,NA,TGTGCCAGCAGCACGACTATAGCGGGAGCTCCCTACGAGCAGTACTTC,CASSTTIAGAPYEQYF
TRBJ2-5,TRBD2,TRBV23-1,NA,TGCGCCAGCAGTCAATCTGGGGCGGGAGGGCCTACTAGGGAGACCCAGTACTTC,CASSQSGAGGPTRETQYF
TRBJ2-1,NA,TRBV7-8,NA,TGTGCCAGCAGCACGGGACTTTACAATGAGCAGTTCTTC,CASSTGLYNEQFF
TRBJ2-7,NA,TRBV7-2,NA,TGTGCCAGCAGCTTAGAGTCGCGGGTTGAGCAGTACTTC,CASSLESRVEQYF
TRBJ2-1,TRBD2,TRBV6-4,NA,TGTGCCAGCAGCTTCCTTAGCGGGAGGGGCTCCAATGAGCAGTTCTTC,CASSFLSGRGSNEQFF
TRBJ2-7,NA,TRBV5-6,few,TGTGCCAGCAGCATATTCCTCTCCTACGAGCAGTACTTC,CASSIFLSYEQYF
TRBJ2-6,TRBD1,TRBV18,NA,TGTGCCAGCTCACCCCCCCGGACAGGCTCTGGGGCCAACGTCCTGACTTTC,CASSPPRTGSGANVLTF
TRBJ2-2,NA,TRBV19,NA,TGTGCCAGTAGTCCTTATTCCGGGGAGCTGTTTTTT,CASSPYSGELFF
TRBJ2-7,NA,TRBV29-1,NA,TGCAGCGTCGAGACTTCCTACGAGCAGTACTTC,CSVETSYEQYF
TRBJ1-1,NA,TRBV9,NA,TGTGCCAGCAGCGCCGGACAGATGAACACTGAAGCTTTCTTT,CASSAGQMNTEAFF
TRBJ2-7,TRBD2,TRBV5-1,NA,TGCGCCAGCCAAAGGACTAGCGGAGCCGCTTCCTACGAGCAGTACTTC,CASQRTSGAASYEQYF
TRBJ2-3,NA,TRBV27,once,TGTGCCAGCAGTTTATCGACTAGCACAGATACGCAGTATTTT,CASSLSTSTDTQYF
TRBJ2-3,TRBD2,TRBV19,NA,TGTGCCAGTAGCGGCGGGACTAGCGGGACCCCCCACACAGATACGCAGTATTTT,CASSGGTSGTPHTDTQYF
TRBJ1-5,NA,TRBV21-1,NA,TGTGCCAGCAGCAAGGCAGGGGGCTGGAAGCCCCAGCATTTT,CASSKAGGWKPQHF
TRBJ2-1,TRBD2,TRBV5-4,NA,TGTGCCAGCAGCTCCCGAGGAACTAGCGGGAACAATGAGCAGTTCTTC,CASSSRGTSGNNEQFF
TRBJ2-7,TRBD1,TRBV12-3/TRBV12-4,NA,TGTGCCAGCAGCTACAGGGGAACCCCCGAGCAGTACTTC,CASSYRGTPEQYF
TRBJ2-7,NA,TRBV6-6,NA,TGTGCCAGCAGACGGGTCCTACCAGGGGCGCAGTACTTC,CASRRVLPGAQYF